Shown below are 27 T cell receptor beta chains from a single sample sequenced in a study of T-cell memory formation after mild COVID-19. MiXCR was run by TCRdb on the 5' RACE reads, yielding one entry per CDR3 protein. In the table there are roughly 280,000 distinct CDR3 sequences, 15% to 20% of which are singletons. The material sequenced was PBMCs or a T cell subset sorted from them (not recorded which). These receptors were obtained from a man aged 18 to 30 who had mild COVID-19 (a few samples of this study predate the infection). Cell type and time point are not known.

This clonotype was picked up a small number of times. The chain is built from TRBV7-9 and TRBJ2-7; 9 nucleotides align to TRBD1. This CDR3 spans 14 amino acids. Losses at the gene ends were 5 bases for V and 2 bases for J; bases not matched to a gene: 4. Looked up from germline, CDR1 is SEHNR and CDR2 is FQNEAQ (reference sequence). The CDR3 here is CASSGDRETYEQYF. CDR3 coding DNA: TGTGCCAGCAGCGGGGACAGGGAGACCTACGAGCAGTACTTC.

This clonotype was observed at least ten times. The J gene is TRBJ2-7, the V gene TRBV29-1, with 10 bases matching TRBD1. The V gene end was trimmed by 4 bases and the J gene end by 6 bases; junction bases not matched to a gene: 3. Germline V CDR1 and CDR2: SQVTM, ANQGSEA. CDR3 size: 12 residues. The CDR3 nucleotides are TGCAGCGTTGGGGACAGGGGTTCCGAGCAGTACGTC. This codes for CSVGDRGSEQYV.

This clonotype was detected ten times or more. CDR3 residues: CASSGSSGGTVDTQYF. In DNA, the CDR3 is TGTGCCAGCAGCGGATCTAGCGGGGGGACTGTTGATACGCAGTATTTT. The gene calls are TRBV7-2 and TRBJ2-3, with TRBD2 matching over 11 bases. The CDR3 loop spans 16 amino acids. Germline V gives CDR1 SGHTA, CDR2 FQGNSA. The ends lost 5 bases at V and 6 bases at J; junction bases unmatched: 10.

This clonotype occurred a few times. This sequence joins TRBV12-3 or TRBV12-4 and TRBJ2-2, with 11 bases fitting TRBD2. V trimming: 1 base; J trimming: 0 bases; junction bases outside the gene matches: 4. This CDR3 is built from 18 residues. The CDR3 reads CASSLGLAGGANTGELFF. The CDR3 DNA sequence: TGTGCCAGCAGTTTAGGGCTAGCGGGGGGCGCGAACACCGGGGAGCTGTTTTTT.

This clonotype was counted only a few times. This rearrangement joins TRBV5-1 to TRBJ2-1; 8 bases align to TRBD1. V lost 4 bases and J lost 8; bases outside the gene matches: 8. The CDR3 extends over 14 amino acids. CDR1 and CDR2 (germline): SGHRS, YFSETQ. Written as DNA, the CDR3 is TGCGCCAGCAGCGCGGACAGGGTCTTCGATGAGCAGTTCTTC. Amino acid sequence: CASSADRVFDEQFF.

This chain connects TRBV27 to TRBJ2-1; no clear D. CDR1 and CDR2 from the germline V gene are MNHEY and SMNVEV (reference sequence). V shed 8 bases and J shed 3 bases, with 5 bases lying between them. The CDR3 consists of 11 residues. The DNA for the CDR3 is TGTGCCAGCGCTAGCTACAATGAGCAGTTCTTC. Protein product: CASASYNEQFF.

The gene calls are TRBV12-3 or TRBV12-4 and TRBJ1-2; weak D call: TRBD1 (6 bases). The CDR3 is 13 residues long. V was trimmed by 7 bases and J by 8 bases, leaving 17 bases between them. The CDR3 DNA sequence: TGTGCCAGCACCTTAAAGGGGGATTTCGGCTACACCTTC. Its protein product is CASTLKGDFGYTF.

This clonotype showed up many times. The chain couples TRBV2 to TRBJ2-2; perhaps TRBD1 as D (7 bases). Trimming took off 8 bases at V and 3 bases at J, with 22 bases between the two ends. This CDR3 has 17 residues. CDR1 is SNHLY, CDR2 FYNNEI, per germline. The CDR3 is CASLSMGQGGYTGELFF. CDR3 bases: TGTGCCAGCCTATCAATGGGGCAGGGGGGATACACCGGGGAGCTGTTTTTT.

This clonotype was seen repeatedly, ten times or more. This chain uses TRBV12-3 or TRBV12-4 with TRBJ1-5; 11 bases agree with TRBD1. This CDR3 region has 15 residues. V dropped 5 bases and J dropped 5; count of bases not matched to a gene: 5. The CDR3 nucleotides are TGTGCCAGCAGTCGGGGGACAGGGGGGTATCAGCCCCAGCATTTT. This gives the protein CASSRGTGGYQPQHF.

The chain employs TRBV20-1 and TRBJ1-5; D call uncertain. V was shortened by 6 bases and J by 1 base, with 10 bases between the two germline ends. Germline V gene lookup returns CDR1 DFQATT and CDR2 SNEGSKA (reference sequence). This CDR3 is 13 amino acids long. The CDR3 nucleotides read TGCAGTGCGAGGGCGGACAGCAATCAGCCCCAGCATTTT. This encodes CSARADSNQPQHF.

The CDR3 nucleotides are TGTGCCACCAGCAGCGGAGGGGGTAAGCAGTACGTC. Translation gives CATSSGGGKQYV. The chain carries TRBV15 and TRBJ2-7; D possibly matches TRBD1 or TRBD2 (6 bases each). Between the trimmed V and J ends, which lost 3 bases and 8 bases, there was a span of 11 bases. Germline assignment: CDR1 LNHNV and CDR2 YYDKDF (reference sequence). This CDR3 region has 12 residues.

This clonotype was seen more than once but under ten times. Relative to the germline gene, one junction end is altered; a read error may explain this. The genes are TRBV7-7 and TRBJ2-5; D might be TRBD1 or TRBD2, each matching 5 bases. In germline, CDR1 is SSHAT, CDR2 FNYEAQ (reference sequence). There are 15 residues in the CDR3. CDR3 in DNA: TGTGCTAGCAGCCAAAGAGGGCTAGGGGAAGAGACCCAGTACTTC. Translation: CASSQRGLGEETQYF.

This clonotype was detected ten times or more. The CDR3 coding sequence is TGTGCCAGCAGCCGCCCGACTAGCGGGGTGGAGACCCAGTACTTC. Translated: CASSRPTSGVETQYF. This chain connects TRBV7-8 to TRBJ2-5; 11 positions agree with TRBD2. This CDR3 is 15 amino acids long. The V gene's germline CDR1 is SGHVS and CDR2 FQNEAQ. The J segment lost 5 bases and the V segment lost 5 bases, leaving 7 bases of the junction unmatched.

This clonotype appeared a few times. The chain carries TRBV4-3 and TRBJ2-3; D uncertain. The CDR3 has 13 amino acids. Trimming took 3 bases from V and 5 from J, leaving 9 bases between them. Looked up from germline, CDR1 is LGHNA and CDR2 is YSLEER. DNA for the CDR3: TGCGCCAGCAGCCATTACTTCGGAGATACGCAGTATTTT. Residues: CASSHYFGDTQYF.

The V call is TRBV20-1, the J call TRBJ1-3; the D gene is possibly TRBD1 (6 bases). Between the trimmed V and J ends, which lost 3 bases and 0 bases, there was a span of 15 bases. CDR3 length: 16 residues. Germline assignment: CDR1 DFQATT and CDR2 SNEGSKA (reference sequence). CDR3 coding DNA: TGCAGTGCTAGGGGGGCCGACGGTTCCTCTGGAAACACCATATATTTT. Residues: CSARGADGSSGNTIYF.

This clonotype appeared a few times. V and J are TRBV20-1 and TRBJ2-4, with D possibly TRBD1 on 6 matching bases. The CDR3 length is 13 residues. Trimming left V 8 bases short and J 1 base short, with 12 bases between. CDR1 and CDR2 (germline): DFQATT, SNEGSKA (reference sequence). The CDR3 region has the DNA TGCAGTCCACAGGGTTTGGCCAAAAACATTCAGTACTTC. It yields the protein CSPQGLAKNIQYF.

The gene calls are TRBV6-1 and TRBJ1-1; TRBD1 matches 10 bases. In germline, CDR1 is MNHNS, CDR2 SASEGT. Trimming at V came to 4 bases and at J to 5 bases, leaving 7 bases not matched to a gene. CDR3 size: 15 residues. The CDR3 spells CASSGPGQGETEAFF. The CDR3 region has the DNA TGTGCCAGCAGTGGCCCCGGACAGGGGGAAACTGAAGCTTTCTTT.

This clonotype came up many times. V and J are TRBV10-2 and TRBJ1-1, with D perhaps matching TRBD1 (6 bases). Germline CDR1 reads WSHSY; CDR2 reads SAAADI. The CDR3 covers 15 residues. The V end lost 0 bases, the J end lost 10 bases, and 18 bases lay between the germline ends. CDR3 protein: CASSESQGTPRGAFF. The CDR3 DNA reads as TGCGCCAGCAGTGAGTCGCAGGGGACGCCGCGGGGAGCTTTCTTT.

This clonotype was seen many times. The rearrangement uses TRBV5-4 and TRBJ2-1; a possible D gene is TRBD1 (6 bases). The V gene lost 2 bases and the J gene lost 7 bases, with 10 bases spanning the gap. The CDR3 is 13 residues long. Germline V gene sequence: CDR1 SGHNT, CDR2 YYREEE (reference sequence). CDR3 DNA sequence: TGTGCCAGCAGCTTATCCGGGACAAATGAGCAGTTCTTC. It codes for CASSLSGTNEQFF.

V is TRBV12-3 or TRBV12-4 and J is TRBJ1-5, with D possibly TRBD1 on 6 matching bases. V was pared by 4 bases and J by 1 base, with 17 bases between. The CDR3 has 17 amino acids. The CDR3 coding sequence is TGTGCCAGCAGTTACTCGCCAGGGGTCCCAAGCAATCAGCCCCAGCATTTT. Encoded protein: CASSYSPGVPSNQPQHF.

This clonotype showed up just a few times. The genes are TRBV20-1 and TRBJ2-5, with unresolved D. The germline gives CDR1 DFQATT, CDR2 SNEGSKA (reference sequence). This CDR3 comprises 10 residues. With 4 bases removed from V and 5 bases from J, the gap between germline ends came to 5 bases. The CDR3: CSAKDETQYF. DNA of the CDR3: TGCAGTGCTAAGGATGAGACCCAGTACTTC.

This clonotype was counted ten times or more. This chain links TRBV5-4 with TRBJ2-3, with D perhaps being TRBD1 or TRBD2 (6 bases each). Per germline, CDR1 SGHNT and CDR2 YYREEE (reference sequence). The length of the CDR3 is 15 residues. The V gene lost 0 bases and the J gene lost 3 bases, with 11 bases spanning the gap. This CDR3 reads CASSLAGGLTDTQYF. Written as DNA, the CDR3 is TGTGCCAGCAGCTTGGCTGGGGGGCTAACAGATACGCAGTATTTT.

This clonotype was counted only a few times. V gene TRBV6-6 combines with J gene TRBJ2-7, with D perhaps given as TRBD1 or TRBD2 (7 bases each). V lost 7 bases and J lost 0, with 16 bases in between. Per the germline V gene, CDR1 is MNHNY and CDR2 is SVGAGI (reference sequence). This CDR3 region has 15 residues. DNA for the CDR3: TGTGCCAGCATGCCGGGGGGACAGAGCTCCTACGAGCAGTACTTC. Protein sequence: CASMPGGQSSYEQYF.

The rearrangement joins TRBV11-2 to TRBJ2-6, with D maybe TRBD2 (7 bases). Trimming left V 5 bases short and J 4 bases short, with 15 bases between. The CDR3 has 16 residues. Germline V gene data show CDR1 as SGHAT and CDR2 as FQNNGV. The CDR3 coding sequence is TGTGCCAGCAGCCCTGGGGGGGCTCCAGGGGCCAACGTCCTGACTTTC. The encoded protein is CASSPGGAPGANVLTF.

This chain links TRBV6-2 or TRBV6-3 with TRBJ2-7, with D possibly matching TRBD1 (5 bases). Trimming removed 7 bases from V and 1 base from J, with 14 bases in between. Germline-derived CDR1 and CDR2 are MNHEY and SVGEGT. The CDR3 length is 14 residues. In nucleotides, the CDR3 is TGTGCCAGCACCAAACCCCAGGGTTCCTACGAGCAGTACTTC. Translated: CASTKPQGSYEQYF.

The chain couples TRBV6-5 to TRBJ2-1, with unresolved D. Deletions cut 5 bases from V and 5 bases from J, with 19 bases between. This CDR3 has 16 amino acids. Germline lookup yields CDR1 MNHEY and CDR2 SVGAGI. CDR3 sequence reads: CASSEAVGRRNNEQFF. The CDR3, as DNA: TGTGCCAGCAGTGAGGCGGTAGGCAGGAGAAACAATGAGCAGTTCTTC.

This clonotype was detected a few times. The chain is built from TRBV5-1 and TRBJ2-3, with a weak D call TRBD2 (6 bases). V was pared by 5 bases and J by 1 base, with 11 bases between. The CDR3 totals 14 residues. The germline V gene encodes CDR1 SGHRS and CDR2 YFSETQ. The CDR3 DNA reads TGCGCCAGCAGTGGAGTAGCGGGCACAGATACGCAGTATTTT. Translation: CASSGVAGTDTQYF.